This TCR beta chain was profiled in a study of regulatory T cells in long-lasting Graves disease. Looking at the study overall: Newly diagnosed Graves' patients took antithyroid drugs under 3 months. Study findings and constraints: New patients shared over 800 public clonotypes, fewer than the 2,500 to 3,500 shared by persistent patients.

Germline CDR1 SGHTS, CDR2 YDEGEE. The CDR3 runs 21 residues. V lost 2 bases and J 6 bases, leaving 33 bases between the germline ends. In building TCR beta libraries, iRepertoire HTBI primers were used together with Arm-PCR of CDR3 regions. TCRdb re-analysed the multiplex PCR reads in MiXCR, keeping a single row per CDR3 protein. The sample holds around 250,000 distinct CDR3 sequences, around 19% seen once. Time point described: newly diagnosed GD, antithyroid drugs for less than 3 months. From PBMCs, RNA was extracted and then used to make the TCR library. This clonotype was observed a few times. Its specificity is unknown.

This receptor was identified in a female donor with Graves disease. The V and J genes are TRBV5-8 and TRBJ1-5; weak D call: TRBD1 (6 bases). Sequencing was performed on peripheral blood mononuclear cells (PBMCs), taken at new diagnosis, from a patient treated with antithyroid drugs. CDR3 coding DNA: TGTGCCAGCAGCTTAAGGGGGGGACCGACCCTGTTTATGATGCTCAGTCAGCCCCAGCATTTT. It codes for CASSLRGGPTLFMMLSQPQHF. Drawing the rest from reference TRBV5-8 and TRBJ1-5, the complete variable domain is EAGVTQSPTHLIKTRGQQATLRCSPISGHTSVYWYQQALGLGLQFLLWYDEGEERNRGNFPPRFSGRQFPNYSSELNVNALELEDSALYLCASSLRGGPTLFMMLSQPQHFGDGTRLSIL.